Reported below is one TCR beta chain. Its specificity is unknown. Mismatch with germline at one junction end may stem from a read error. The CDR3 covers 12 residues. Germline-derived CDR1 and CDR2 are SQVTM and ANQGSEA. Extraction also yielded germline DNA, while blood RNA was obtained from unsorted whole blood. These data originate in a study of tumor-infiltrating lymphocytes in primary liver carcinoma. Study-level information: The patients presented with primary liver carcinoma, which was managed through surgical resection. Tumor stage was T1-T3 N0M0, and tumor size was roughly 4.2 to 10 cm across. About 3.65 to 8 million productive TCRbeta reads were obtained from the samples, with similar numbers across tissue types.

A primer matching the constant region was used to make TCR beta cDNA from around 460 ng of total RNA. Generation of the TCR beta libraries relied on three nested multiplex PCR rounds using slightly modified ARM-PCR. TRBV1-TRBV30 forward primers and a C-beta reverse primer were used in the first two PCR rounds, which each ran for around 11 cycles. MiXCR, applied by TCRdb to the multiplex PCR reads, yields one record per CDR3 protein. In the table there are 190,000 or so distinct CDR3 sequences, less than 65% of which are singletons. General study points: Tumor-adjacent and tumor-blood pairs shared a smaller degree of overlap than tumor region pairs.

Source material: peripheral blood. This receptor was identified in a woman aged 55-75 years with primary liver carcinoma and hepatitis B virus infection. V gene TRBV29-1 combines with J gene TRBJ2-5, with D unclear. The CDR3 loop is CSVDPAQETQHF. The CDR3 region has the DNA TGCAGCGTTGATCCGGCCCAGGAGACCCAGCACTTC.